What follows are 5 T cell receptor beta chains derived from one specimen sequenced in a study of OX40 agonist ivuxolimab in advanced cancers. TCRdb's copy holds only in-frame clones and misses some; the assay was immunoSEQ multiplex PCR. Of about 27,000 clones listed, approximately 79% are singletons. The sequenced sample was CD4+ or CD8+ T cells sorted from blood, obtained in a trial of the OX40 agonist ivuxolimab. The receptor set was obtained from an adult with an advanced solid tumor such as melanoma, head and neck, liver or kidney cancer.

The chain links TRBV19 to TRBJ2-7, with D perhaps given as TRBD1 or TRBD2 (6 bases each). V lost 1 base and J 0 bases, leaving 10 bases between the germline ends. From germline, CDR1 is LNHDA and CDR2 SQIVND (reference sequence). The CDR3 extends over 15 amino acids. The CDR3 DNA follows: TGTGCCAGTAGTATAGGACGGGGGCCCTCCTACGAGCAGTACTTC. It translates to CASSIGRGPSYEQYF.

This clone was observed a handful of times. The chain links TRBV2 to TRBJ2-1; TRBD2 matches 7 bases. The ends lost 5 bases at V and 4 bases at J; junction bases unmatched: 14. The CDR3 spans 17 residues. Germline V gene data show CDR1 as SNHLY and CDR2 as FYNNEI. The CDR3 nucleotides read TGTGCCAGCAGTCTACGGAGGGTGGCGGGGGTTTACAATGAGCAGTTCTTC. This encodes CASSLRRVAGVYNEQFF.

The chain recombines TRBV2 with TRBJ1-5, with D unclear. The CDR3 spans 14 residues. Germline CDR1 and CDR2: SNHLY and FYNNEI. V shed 5 bases and J shed 2 bases, with 10 bases lying between them. As DNA, the CDR3 is TGTGCCAGCAGTTCATGGTCGGGCAATCAGCCCCAGCATTTT. This translates into CASSSWSGNQPQHF.

The chain joins TRBV10-2 to TRBJ2-2; possibly TRBD1 for D (6 bases). Between the trimmed V and J ends, which lost 2 bases and 3 bases, there was a span of 19 bases. The length of the CDR3 is 18 residues. Germline values: CDR1 WSHSY, CDR2 SAAADI. The CDR3 sequence: CASSELTTQGWYTGELFF. The CDR3 DNA follows: TGCGCCAGCAGTGAGCTAACCACGCAGGGGTGGTACACCGGGGAGCTGTTTTTT.

V gene TRBV30 combines with J gene TRBJ1-2; 8 bases are shared with TRBD1. J gave up 8 bases and V 4 bases, and 15 bases lay outside the gene matches. Germline V gives CDR1 GTSNPN, CDR2 SVGIG (reference sequence). The length of the CDR3 is 15 residues. In nucleotides, the CDR3 is TGTGCCTGGAATCTTCGACGGACAGGGACTAAGGGCTACACCTTC. It is translated as CAWNLRRTGTKGYTF.